These 9 T cell receptor beta chains share one sample of origin, sequenced in a study of CD8 T cells in Susac syndrome. The RNA, about 0.5 to 1 ug, was put through reverse transcription using random hexamers. MiXCR, applied by TCRdb to the immunoSEQ multiplex PCR reads, yields one record per CDR3 protein. The sample lists about 200,000 distinct CDR3 sequences; approximately 94% were seen once. The source material was CD4+ T cells from PBMCs. The receptors stem from a human donor with multiple sclerosis.

The rearrangement links TRBV30 to TRBJ2-7, with 11 bases fitting TRBD1. V lost 2 bases and J lost 4; bases outside the gene matches: 1. CDR3 length: 13 amino acids. Germline assignment: CDR1 GTSNPN and CDR2 SVGIG (reference sequence). The CDR3 DNA is TGTGCCTGGAGTCGGGACAGGGGGTACGAGCAGTACTTC. It codes for CAWSRDRGYEQYF.

This chain joins TRBV27 and TRBJ2-2; 7 nucleotides match TRBD1. The V gene end was trimmed by 2 bases and the J gene end by 9 bases; junction bases not matched to a gene: 18. From germline, CDR1 is MNHEY and CDR2 SMNVEV (reference sequence). The CDR3 runs to 18 residues. This CDR3 is CASSLGAVGLTGVRELFF. Written as DNA, the CDR3 is TGTGCCAGCAGTTTAGGGGCCGTCGGGCTAACAGGGGTCCGGGAGCTGTTTTTT.

This clonotype was detected only once. The V gene is TRBV20-1, the J gene TRBJ2-3, with 8 nucleotides matching TRBD2. The J segment lost 10 bases and the V segment lost 5 bases, leaving 11 bases of the junction unmatched. CDR1 is DFQATT, CDR2 SNEGSKA, per germline (reference sequence). This CDR3 has 13 residues. CDR3 in DNA: TGCAGTGCTCAGGACCGGGGGGGCCTCGCGCAGTATTTT. Amino acids: CSAQDRGGLAQYF.

This chain uses TRBV3-1 with TRBJ1-2; D is uncertain. CDR1 is LGHDT, CDR2 YNNKEL, per germline (reference sequence). The CDR3 is 14 amino acids. The V and J ends lost 0 bases and 2 bases respectively, with 7 bases between them. The CDR3 is CASSQDRLNYGYTF. CDR3 nucleotide sequence: TGTGCCAGCAGCCAAGACAGACTAAACTATGGCTACACCTTC.

The chain has TRBV12-3 or TRBV12-4 and TRBJ1-1, with D hard to call. The CDR3 runs 12 residues. Trimming left V 5 bases short and J 4 bases short, with 8 bases between. The CDR3 sequence is CASSAFGTEAFF. The CDR3 DNA sequence: TGTGCCAGCAGTGCATTCGGCACTGAAGCTTTCTTT.

The chain employs TRBV29-1 and TRBJ2-1; D call uncertain. V lost 1 base, J lost 5 bases, and 12 bases lay in between. CDR1 is SQVTM and CDR2 is ANQGSEA in the germline V gene. The CDR3 spans 14 residues. The CDR3, as DNA: TGCAGCGTTGAAGTTCGGAGACACCACAATGAGCAGTTCTTC. Its protein is CSVEVRRHHNEQFF.

Only one count was recorded for this clonotype. The chain recombines TRBV27 with TRBJ1-2, with D possibly matching TRBD1 (5 bases). The CDR3 length is 16 residues. V dropped 0 bases and J dropped 8 bases, with 19 bases sitting between them. Germline values: CDR1 MNHEY, CDR2 SMNVEV (reference sequence). As DNA, the CDR3 is TGTGCCAGCAGTTTATCATTGAGGGGAAGTGTCGGGGGCTACACCTTC. Protein product: CASSLSLRGSVGGYTF.

This sequence joins TRBV6-1 and TRBJ1-6, with D tentatively TRBD1 (5 bases). From germline, CDR1 is MNHNS and CDR2 SASEGT. The CDR3 has 17 residues. Between the trimmed V and J ends, which lost 7 bases and 10 bases, there was a span of 26 bases. CDR3 coding DNA: TGTGCCAGCACCATCATAAGGGACTATCAAGGGCAATCACCCCTCCACTTT. This sequence encodes CASTIIRDYQGQSPLHF.

The genes are TRBV5-4 and TRBJ1-5; D ambiguous. CDR1 and CDR2 from the germline V gene are SGHNT and YYREEE (reference sequence). V was cut by 2 bases and J by 3 bases, with 9 bases left in between. This CDR3 contains 14 residues. The CDR3 DNA is TGTGCCAGCAGCTTTCGGGGAAACAATCAGCCCCAGCATTTT. Residues: CASSFRGNNQPQHF.